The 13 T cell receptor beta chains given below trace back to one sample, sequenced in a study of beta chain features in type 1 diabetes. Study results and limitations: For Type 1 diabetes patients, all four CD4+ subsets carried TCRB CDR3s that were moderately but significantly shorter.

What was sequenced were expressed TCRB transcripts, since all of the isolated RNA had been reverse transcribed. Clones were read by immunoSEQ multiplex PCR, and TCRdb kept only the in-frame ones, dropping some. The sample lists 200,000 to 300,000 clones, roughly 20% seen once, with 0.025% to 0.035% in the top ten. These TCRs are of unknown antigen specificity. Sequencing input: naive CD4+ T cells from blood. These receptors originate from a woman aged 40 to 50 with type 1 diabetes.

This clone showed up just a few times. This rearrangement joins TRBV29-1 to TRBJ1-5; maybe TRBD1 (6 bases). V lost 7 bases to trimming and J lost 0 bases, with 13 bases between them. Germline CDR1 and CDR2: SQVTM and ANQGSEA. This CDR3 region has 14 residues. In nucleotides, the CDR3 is TGCAGCGCAACACAGGGTTATAGCAATCAGCCCCAGCATTTT. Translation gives CSATQGYSNQPQHF.

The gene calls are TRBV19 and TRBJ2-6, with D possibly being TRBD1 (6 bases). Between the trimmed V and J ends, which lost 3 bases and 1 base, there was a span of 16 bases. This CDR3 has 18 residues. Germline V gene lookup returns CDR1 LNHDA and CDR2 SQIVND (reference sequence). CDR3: CASSIGTPLSSGANVLTF. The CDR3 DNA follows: TGTGCCAGTAGTATCGGGACACCGCTTTCTTCTGGGGCCAACGTCCTGACTTTC.

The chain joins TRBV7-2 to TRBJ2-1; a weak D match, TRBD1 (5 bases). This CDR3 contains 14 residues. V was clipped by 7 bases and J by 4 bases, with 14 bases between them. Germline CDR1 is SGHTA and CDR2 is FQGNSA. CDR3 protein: CASTPQGLYNEQFF. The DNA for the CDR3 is TGTGCCAGCACCCCCCAGGGCCTATACAATGAGCAGTTCTTC. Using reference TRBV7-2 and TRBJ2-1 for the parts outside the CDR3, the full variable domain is GAGVSQSPSNKVTEKGKDVELRCDPISGHTALYWYRQSLGQGLEFLIYFQGNSAPDKSGLPSDRFSAERTGGSVSTLTIQRTQQEDSAVYLCASTPQGLYNEQFFGPGTRLTVL.

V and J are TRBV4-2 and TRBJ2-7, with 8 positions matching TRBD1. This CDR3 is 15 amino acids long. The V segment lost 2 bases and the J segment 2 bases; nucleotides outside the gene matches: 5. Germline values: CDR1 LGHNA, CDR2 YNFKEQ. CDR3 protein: CASSQPTDRAYEQYF. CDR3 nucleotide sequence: TGTGCCAGCAGCCAACCGACGGACAGGGCCTACGAGCAGTACTTC.

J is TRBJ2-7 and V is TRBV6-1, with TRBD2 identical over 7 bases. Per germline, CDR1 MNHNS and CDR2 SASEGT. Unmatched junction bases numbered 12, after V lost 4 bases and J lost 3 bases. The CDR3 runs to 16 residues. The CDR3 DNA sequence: TGTGCCAGCAGTGTTATTGGACTAGAGGTTAACTACGAGCAGTACTTC. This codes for CASSVIGLEVNYEQYF.

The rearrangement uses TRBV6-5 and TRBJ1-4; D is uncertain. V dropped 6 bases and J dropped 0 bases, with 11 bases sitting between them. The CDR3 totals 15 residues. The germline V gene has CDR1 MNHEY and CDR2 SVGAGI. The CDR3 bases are TGTGCCAGCAGGTATTCCGGGACAACTAATGAAAAACTGTTTTTT. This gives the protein CASRYSGTTNEKLFF.

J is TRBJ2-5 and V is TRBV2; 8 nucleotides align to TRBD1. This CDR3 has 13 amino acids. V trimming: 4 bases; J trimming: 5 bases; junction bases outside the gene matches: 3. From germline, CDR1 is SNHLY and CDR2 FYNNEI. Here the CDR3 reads CASSGTGRETQYF. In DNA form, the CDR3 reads TGTGCCAGCAGTGGGACAGGGAGGGAGACCCAGTACTTC.

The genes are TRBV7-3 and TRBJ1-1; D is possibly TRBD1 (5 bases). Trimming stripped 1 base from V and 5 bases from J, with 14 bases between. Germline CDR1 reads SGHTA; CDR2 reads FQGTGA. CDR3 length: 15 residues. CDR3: CASSLMSGGVTEAFF. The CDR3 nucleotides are TGTGCCAGCAGCTTAATGAGTGGGGGGGTAACTGAAGCTTTCTTT. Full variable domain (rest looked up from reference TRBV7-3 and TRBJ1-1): GAGVSQTPSNKVTEKGKYVELRCDPISGHTALYWYRQSLGQGPEFLIYFQGTGAADDSGLPNDRFFAVRPEGSVSTLKIQRTERGDSAVYLCASSLMSGGVTEAFFGQGTRLTVV.

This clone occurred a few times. The CDR3 bases are TGTGCCAGCAGTGACCGGGGGGCGAAGGATGGCTACACCTTC. Protein product: CASSDRGAKDGYTF. The chain joins TRBV2 to TRBJ1-2, with D tentatively TRBD1 (6 bases). With 3 bases removed from V and 6 bases from J, the gap between germline ends came to 14 bases. The CDR3 length is 14 residues. Germline lookup yields CDR1 SNHLY and CDR2 FYNNEI.

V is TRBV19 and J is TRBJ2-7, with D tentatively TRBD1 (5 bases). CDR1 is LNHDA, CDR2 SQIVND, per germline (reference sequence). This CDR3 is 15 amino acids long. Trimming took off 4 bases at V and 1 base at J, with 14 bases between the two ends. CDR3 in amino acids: CASSTQGWGSYEQYF. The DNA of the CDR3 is TGTGCCAGTAGTACGCAGGGATGGGGATCCTACGAGCAGTACTTC.

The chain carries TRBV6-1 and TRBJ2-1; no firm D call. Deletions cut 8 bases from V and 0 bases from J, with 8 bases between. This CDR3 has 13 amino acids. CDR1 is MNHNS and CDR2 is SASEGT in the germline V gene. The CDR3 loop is CASWRSSYNEQFF. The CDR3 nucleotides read TGTGCCAGCTGGCGGAGCTCCTACAATGAGCAGTTCTTC.

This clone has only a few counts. DNA of the CDR3: TGTGCCAGCAGCTCCCCCACGGGGCAAGAGACCCAGTACTTC. Protein product: CASSSPTGQETQYF. J is TRBJ2-5 and V is TRBV5-4; D is perhaps TRBD2 (5 bases). The germline CDR1 and CDR2 sequences are SGHNT and YYREEE (reference sequence). The CDR3 runs 14 residues. Between the trimmed V and J ends, which lost 3 bases and 2 bases, there was a span of 11 bases.

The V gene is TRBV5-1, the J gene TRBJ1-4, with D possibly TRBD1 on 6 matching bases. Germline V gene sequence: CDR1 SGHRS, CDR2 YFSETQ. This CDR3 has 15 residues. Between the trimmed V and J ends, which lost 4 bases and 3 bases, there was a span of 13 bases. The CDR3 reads CASSLRTAANEKLFF. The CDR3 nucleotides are TGCGCCAGCAGCCTGCGGACAGCTGCTAATGAAAAACTGTTTTTT.